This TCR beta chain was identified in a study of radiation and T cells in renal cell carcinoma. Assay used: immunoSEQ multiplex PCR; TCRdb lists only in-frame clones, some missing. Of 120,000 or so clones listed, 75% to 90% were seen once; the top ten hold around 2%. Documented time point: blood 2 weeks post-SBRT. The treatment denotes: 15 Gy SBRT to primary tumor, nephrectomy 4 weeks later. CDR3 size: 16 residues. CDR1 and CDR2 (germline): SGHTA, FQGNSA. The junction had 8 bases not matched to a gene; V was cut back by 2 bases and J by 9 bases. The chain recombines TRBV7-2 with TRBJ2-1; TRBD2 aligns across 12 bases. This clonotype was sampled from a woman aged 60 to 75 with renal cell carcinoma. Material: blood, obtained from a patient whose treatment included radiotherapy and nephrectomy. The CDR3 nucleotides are TGTGCCAGCAGCTTATCCAGGACTAGCGGGATTTCTGAGCAGTTCTTC. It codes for CASSLSRTSGISEQFF.